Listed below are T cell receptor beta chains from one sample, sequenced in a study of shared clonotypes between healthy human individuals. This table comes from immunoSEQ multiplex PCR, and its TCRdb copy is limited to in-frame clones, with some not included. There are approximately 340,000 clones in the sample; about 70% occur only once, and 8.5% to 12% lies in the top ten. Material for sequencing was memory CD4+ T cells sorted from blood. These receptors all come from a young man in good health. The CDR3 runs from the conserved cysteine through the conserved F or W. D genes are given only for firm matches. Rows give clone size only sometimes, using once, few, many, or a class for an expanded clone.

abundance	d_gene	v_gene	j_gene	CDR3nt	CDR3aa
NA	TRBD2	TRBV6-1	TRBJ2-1	TGTGCCAGCAGTGAATTACGGACTAGCGGGAGGGCCAATGAGCAGTTCTTC	CASSELRTSGRANEQFF
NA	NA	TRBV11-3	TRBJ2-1	TGTGCCAGCAGCTTAGACGACAGGCAGGGGCAGTTCTTC	CASSLDDRQGQFF
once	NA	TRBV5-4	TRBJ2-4	TGTGCCAGCAGCTTGGACGCCCTAAGCGGAAACATTCAGTACTTC	CASSLDALSGNIQYF
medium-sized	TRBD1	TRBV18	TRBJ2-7	TGTGCCAGCTCACCGGGGGACAGGATATCTTACGAGCAGTACTTC	CASSPGDRISYEQYF
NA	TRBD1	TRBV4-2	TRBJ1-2	TGTGCCAGCAGCCAAGGGGACAGTTATGGCTACACCTTC	CASSQGDSYGYTF
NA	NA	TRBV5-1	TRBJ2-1	TGCGCCAGCAGTGAGGGCTACAATGAGCAGTTCTTC	CASSEGYNEQFF
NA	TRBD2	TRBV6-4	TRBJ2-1	TGTGCCAGCAGCCCCGGGACTAGCGGGGGCAGTGAGCAGTTCTTC	CASSPGTSGGSEQFF
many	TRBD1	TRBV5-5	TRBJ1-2	TGTGCCAGCAGCTTAACAGGGGGTTTGGCGGGTGGCTACACCTTC	CASSLTGGLAGGYTF
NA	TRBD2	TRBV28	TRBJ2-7	TGTGCCAGCAGTCCGCGACTAGCGGTTAACTACGAGCAGTACTTC	CASSPRLAVNYEQYF
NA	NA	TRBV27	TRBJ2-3	TGTGCCAGCAGTTTAGGTAGACAGCAAAGGTCCACAGATACGCAGTATTTT	CASSLGRQQRSTDTQYF
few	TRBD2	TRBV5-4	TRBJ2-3	TGTGCCAGCAGCTCCCGGCGGGGGGAGGGCACAGATACGCAGTATTTT	CASSSRRGEGTDTQYF
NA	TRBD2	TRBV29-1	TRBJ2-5	TGCAGCGTTCCACTAGCGCCCCAAGAGACCCAGTACTTC	CSVPLAPQETQYF